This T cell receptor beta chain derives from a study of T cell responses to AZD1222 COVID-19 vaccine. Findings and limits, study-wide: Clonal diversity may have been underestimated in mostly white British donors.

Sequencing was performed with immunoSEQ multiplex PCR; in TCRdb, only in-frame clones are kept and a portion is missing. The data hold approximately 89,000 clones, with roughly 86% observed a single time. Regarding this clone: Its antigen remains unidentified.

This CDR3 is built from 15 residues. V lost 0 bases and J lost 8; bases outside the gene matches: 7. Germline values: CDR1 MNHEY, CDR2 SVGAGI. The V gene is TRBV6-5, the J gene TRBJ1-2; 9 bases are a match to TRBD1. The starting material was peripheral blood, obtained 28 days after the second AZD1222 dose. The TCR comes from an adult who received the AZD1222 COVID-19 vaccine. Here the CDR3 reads CASSYSWDRDRGYTF. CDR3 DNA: TGTGCCAGCAGTTACTCGTGGGACAGGGATCGAGGCTACACCTTC.